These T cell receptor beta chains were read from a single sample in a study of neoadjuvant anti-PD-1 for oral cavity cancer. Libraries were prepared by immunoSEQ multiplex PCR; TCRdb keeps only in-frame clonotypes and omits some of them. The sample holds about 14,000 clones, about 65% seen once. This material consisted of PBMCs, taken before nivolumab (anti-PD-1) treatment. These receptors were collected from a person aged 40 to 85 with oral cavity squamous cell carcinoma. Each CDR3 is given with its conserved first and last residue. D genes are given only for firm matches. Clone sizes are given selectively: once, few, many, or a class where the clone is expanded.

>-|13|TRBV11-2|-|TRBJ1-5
TGTGCCAGCAGCTTACGGGGGAGTCAGCCCCAGCATTTT
CASSLRGSQPQHF
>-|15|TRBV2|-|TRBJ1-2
TGTGCCAGCAGCGATGACGGCAACCGGGGCTATGGCTACACCTTC
CASSDDGNRGYGYTF
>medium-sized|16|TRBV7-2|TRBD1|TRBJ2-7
TGTGCCAGCAGCTTAGCAGGACAGGGGAGCTCCTACGAGCAGTACTTC
CASSLAGQGSSYEQYF
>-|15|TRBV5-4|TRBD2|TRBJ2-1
TGTGCCAGCAGCTTGGATAGCGGGATGCTGAATGAGCAGTTCTTC
CASSLDSGMLNEQFF
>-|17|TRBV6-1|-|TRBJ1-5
TGTGCCAGCAGTGAGGGGTGGGAATCGGGAAGCAATCAGCCCCAGCATTTT
CASSEGWESGSNQPQHF
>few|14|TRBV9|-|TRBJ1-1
TGTGCCAGCAGCGTTTTGACAGGATACACTGAAGCTTTCTTT
CASSVLTGYTEAFF
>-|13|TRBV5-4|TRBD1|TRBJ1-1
TGTGCCAGCAGCTGGGACAGGGACACTGAAGCTTTCTTT
CASSWDRDTEAFF
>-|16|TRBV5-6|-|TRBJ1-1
TGTGCCAGCAGCTTGTTATGGGGTGGACTTAACACTGAAGCTTTCTTT
CASSLLWGGLNTEAFF
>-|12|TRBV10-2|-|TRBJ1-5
TGCGCCAGCAGTGAGAAGGGGCAGCCCCAGCATTTT
CASSEKGQPQHF
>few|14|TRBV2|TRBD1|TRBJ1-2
TGTGCCAGCAGTGGAGAGGGGACAGTCTATGGCTACACCTTC
CASSGEGTVYGYTF
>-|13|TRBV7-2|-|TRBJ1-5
TGTGCCAGCAGCTCACAGGGAGATCAGCCCCAGCATTTT
CASSSQGDQPQHF
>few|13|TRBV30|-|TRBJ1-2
TGTGCCTGGACCCCCTCACGGGGCGATGGCTACACCTTC
CAWTPSRGDGYTF
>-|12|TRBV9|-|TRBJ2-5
TGTGCCAGCAGCGTAACTGGAGAGACCCAGTACTTC
CASSVTGETQYF
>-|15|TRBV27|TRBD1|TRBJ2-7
TGTGCCAGCAGTACCCGGACAGGTTCCCCCTACGAGCAGTACTTC
CASSTRTGSPYEQYF
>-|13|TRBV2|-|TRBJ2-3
TGTGCCAGCAGATCTGCAAGAGCAGATACGCAGTATTTT
CASRSARADTQYF
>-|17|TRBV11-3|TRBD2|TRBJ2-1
TGTGCCAGCGCCGACAGGAGACTAGCGGGAGGGTCTAATGAGCAGTTCTTC
CASADRRLAGGSNEQFF
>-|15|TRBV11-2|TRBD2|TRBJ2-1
TGTGCCAGCAGCTTAGATCGCCCTAGCGGGCGGGGGCAGTTCTTC
CASSLDRPSGRGQFF
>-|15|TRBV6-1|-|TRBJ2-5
TGTGCCAGCAGTGAAAATGCAGGCTACGGGGAGACCCAGTACTTC
CASSENAGYGETQYF
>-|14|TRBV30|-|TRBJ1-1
TGTGCCTGGAAAGAGAGACACCGGAACACTGAAGCTTTCTTT
CAWKERHRNTEAFF
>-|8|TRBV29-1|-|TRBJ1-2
TGCAGTCATGACGGCTACACCTTC
CSHDGYTF
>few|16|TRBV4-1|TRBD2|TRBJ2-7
TGCGCCAGCAGCCAAGATGGGGGACTAGCTATGGACGAGCAGTACTTC
CASSQDGGLAMDEQYF
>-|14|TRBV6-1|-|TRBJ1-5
TGTGCCAGCAGTGAAGCAGGGAGGCAGTCGCCCCAGCATTTT
CASSEAGRQSPQHF
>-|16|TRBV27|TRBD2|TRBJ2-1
TGTGCCAGCAGTAGGGGGCTAGCGGGAGGCGTCGATGAGCAGTTCTTC
CASSRGLAGGVDEQFF
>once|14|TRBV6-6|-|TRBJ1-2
TGTGCCAGCAGTTATAGGGGGGAGCACTATGGCTACACCTTC
CASSYRGEHYGYTF
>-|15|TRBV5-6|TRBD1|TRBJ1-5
TGTGCCAGCAGCGCGAGGACAGGGGTCCGCAGGACCCAGCATTTT
CASSARTGVRRTQHF
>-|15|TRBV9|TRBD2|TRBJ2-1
TGTGCCAGCAGCGTAGTCGCGGGAGGGCCGTATGAGCAGTTCTTC
CASSVVAGGPYEQFF
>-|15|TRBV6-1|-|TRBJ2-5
TGTGCCAGCACCCTCTATAGGGGACGGCAAGAGACCCAGTACTTC
CASTLYRGRQETQYF
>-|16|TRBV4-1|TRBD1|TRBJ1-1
TGCGCCAGCAGCCCCCAGGAGAGGGGGCTGAACACTGAAGCTTTCTTT
CASSPQERGLNTEAFF
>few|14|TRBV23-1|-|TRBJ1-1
TGCGCCAGCAGTGGGGGACCCTCGAACACTGAAGCTTTCTTT
CASSGGPSNTEAFF
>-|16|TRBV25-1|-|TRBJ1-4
TGTGCCAGCAGCGGAGCGGGACATTCACGGCCAGAAAAACTGTTTTTT
CASSGAGHSRPEKLFF
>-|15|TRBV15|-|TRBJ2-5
TGTGCCACCAGCAGAGATGGAGGATACGAAGAGACCCAGTACTTC
CATSRDGGYEETQYF
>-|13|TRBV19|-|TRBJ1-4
TGTGCCAGTAGTGCCAACAGGGATGAAAAACTGTTTTTT
CASSANRDEKLFF
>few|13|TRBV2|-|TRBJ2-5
TGTGCCAGCAGTGAGGGGCTAGCACAGACCCAGTACTTC
CASSEGLAQTQYF
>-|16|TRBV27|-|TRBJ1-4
TGTGCCAGCAGGGGAACCGCTGCGGCAACTAATGAAAAACTGTTTTTT
CASRGTAAATNEKLFF
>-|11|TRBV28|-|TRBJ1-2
TGTGCCAGCGGGTTAGACTATGGCTACACCTTC
CASGLDYGYTF
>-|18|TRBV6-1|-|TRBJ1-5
TGTGCCAGCAGTGGGAGCCAGGGGTCCCTAGGGGGAAATCAGCCCCAGCATTTT
CASSGSQGSLGGNQPQHF
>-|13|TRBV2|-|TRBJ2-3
TGTGCCAGCAGGGCAACTAGGCCAGATACGCAGTATTTT
CASRATRPDTQYF
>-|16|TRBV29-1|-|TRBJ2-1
TGCAGCGTTGAAGACCCAACAGGGCCAACCTACAATGAGCAGTTCTTC
CSVEDPTGPTYNEQFF
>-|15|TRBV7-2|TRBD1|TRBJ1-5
TGTGCCAGCAGCTCCCGGACAGGGGCGGATCAGCCCCAGCATTTT
CASSSRTGADQPQHF
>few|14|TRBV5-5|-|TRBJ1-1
TGTGCCAGCAGCTTATTGATCGGCGCGGGAGAAGCTTTCTTT
CASSLLIGAGEAFF
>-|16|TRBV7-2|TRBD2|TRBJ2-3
TGTGCCAGCAGCTCGACTAGCGGGCCAGGAGGGGGGACGCAGTATTTT
CASSSTSGPGGGTQYF
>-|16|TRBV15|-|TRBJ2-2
TGTGCCACCAGCAGAGATCGGGGCAGGGACACCGGGGAGCTGTTTTTT
CATSRDRGRDTGELFF